These T cell receptor beta chains were read from a single sample in a study of long-term antiretroviral therapy in people with HIV. TCRdb keeps only in-frame clones here, not all; method: immunoSEQ multiplex PCR. The sample lists some 15,000 clones, 88% occurring once. The input for sequencing was unsorted PBMCs, taken 6.9 years after starting antiretroviral therapy. The receptor set was obtained from a man over 45 with HIV. CDR3s include the opening cysteine and the closing phenylalanine or tryptophan. A D gene is named only where the DNA matches it firmly. For some rows the clone size is stated as once, few or many, or as a class when expanded; others skip it.

J | size | V | D | CDR3 | DNA
TRBJ2-7 | . | TRBV5-5 | TRBD2 | CASSLGGGSSYEQYF | TGTGCCAGCAGCTTGGGGGGGGGTTCCTCCTACGAGCAGTACTTC
TRBJ2-1 | . | TRBV7-3 | . | CASTPTPSYNEQFF | TGTGCCAGCACCCCGACGCCCTCCTACAATGAGCAGTTCTTC
TRBJ1-3 | once | TRBV5-1 | TRBD1 | CASSKDQTGAGNTIYF | TGCGCCAGCAGCAAGGACCAGACAGGGGCCGGAAACACCATATATTTT
TRBJ1-3 | . | TRBV25-1 | . | CASSEERTGNTIYF | TGTGCCAGCAGCGAGGAGAGGACTGGAAACACCATATATTTT
TRBJ1-2 | once | TRBV19 | . | CASSRDRLYYGYTF | TGTGCCAGTAGTAGAGACAGGTTGTACTATGGCTACACCTTC
TRBJ2-7 | . | TRBV5-5 | . | CASSLGTGSSYEQYF | TGTGCCAGCAGCTTGGGAACAGGGAGCTCCTACGAGCAGTACTTC
TRBJ1-1 | . | TRBV29-1 | . | CSVEPGFVF | TGCAGCGTTGAACCGGGTTTTGTCTTT
TRBJ2-1 | few | TRBV28 | TRBD2 | CASSSNLAGSSYNEQFF | TGTGCCAGCAGCTCTAATTTAGCGGGTAGCTCCTACAATGAGCAGTTCTTC
TRBJ1-1 | . | TRBV5-4 | TRBD1 | CASSPPRTGNTEAFF | TGTGCCAGCAGCCCCCCCCGGACAGGGAACACTGAAGCTTTCTTT
TRBJ2-7 | . | TRBV7-8 | . | CASTLAGSLGEQYF | TGTGCCAGCACCCTCGCGGGAAGCTTGGGCGAGCAGTACTTC
TRBJ1-4 | . | TRBV25-1 | . | CASSAPSGIYNEKLFF | TGTGCCAGCAGTGCTCCTTCAGGGATTTATAATGAAAAACTGTTTTTT
TRBJ1-5 | few | TRBV10-3 | . | CASSYSGGNEPQHF | TGTGCCAGCAGTTACTCTGGGGGGAATGAGCCCCAGCATTTT
TRBJ2-1 | . | TRBV6-1 | TRBD2 | CASSFGGSYNEQFF | TGTGCCAGCAGCTTCGGGGGGTCGTACAATGAGCAGTTCTTC
TRBJ1-1 | . | TRBV30 | . | CAWSNKEGRAEAFF | TGTGCCTGGAGTAATAAGGAGGGCAGGGCTGAAGCTTTCTTT
TRBJ2-3 | . | TRBV27 | TRBD2 | CASSDGTSGRFGFTDTQYF | TGTGCCAGCAGTGACGGGACTAGCGGGAGGTTTGGGTTCACAGATACGCAGTATTTT
TRBJ1-4 | . | TRBV5-6 | TRBD1 | CASSFGTGNEKLFF | TGTGCCAGCAGCTTCGGGACAGGCAATGAAAAACTGTTTTTT
TRBJ2-3 | once | TRBV2 | . | CASSELATDTQYF | TGTGCCAGCAGTGAACTAGCCACAGATACGCAGTATTTT
TRBJ2-6 | . | TRBV5-6 | . | CASSFGNRASGANVLTF | TGTGCCAGCAGCTTTGGTAACAGGGCCTCTGGGGCCAACGTCCTGACTTTC
TRBJ1-1 | . | TRBV28 | TRBD1 | CASRDRGYMNTEAFF | TGTGCCAGCAGGGACAGGGGATATATGAACACTGAAGCTTTCTTT
TRBJ1-2 | few | TRBV29-1 | . | CSVVLDDYGYTF | TGCAGCGTTGTTTTGGACGACTATGGCTACACCTTC
TRBJ2-5 | . | TRBV29-1 | . | CSVDLANQETQYF | TGCAGCGTTGATTTGGCTAACCAAGAGACCCAGTACTTC
TRBJ2-1 | . | TRBV29-1 | . | CSVERRVSEQFF | TGCAGCGTTGAACGGAGGGTATCTGAGCAGTTCTTC